The present T cell receptor beta chain was sequenced within a study of PD-L1 blockade in urothelial cancer (dated by TCRdb to the late 2010s). Some background on the complete study: All patients started therapy in about 2014 and received atezolizumab 1,200 mg intravenously every 3 weeks. Durable clinical benefit was achieved by nine patients but not by the remaining 20. About 90% of the roughly 29 patients were identified as males with urothelial cancer of bladder origin, and a prior smoking history was reported by 18 of 29 patients. Blood samples gave a median of around 130,000 T cells and 88,000 or so unique TCRs, with a median clonality of approximately 0.08. The study, an exploratory multi-omic analysis, examined somatic, immune and clinical correlates of response to PD-L1 blockade with atezolizumab in urothelial cancer. Durable clinical benefit was defined as progression-free survival longer than 6 months, and TCR features were also tested against progression-free and overall survival. TCR sequencing covered pretreatment tumor samples and matched, serially collected peripheral blood taken before and after atezolizumab treatment. Patients had an ECOG performance status of 0 or 1 and had received between 0 and 3 prior chemotherapy regimens. In the same patients, whole exome sequencing and RNA sequencing of pretreatment tumors were performed in addition to TCR sequencing. Blood samples were analyzed at two time points: 3 weeks after treatment start (second dose) and 6 weeks after treatment start. Around 29 patients had pretreatment blood TCR-seq, some 25 had at least one posttreatment blood collection, and some 25 had tumor TCR-seq. Overall study outcomes, separate from this receptor: Improved progression-free and overall survival was found to be associated with pretreatment peripheral blood TCR clonality below the median. Patients with durable benefit showed greater expansion of tumor-associated TCR clones in peripheral blood 3 weeks after starting treatment (n of about 22, p = 0.022). Because of the small sample size (n ≈ 31) and the many exploratory analyses performed, the results are intended to be regarded as hypothesis-generating.

There are 15 amino acids in the CDR3, from cysteine to phenylalanine inclusive. Just the 45-base CDR3 DNA is kept, in frame starting at base 1. Reading the germline V gene (reference sequence) gives CDR1 MNHNY and CDR2 SVGAGI. Relative to germline, V is 6 bases shorter and J is 5 bases shorter, with 19 bases between their ends. Read against the paper, the sample's time point label means: pretreatment peripheral blood. A total of roughly 31 patients with locally advanced or metastatic urothelial carcinoma, treated at Memorial Sloan Kettering on a trial protocol, made up the cohort. Peripheral blood mononuclear cells were collected pretreatment and during treatment, at between 1 and 8 total time points per patient. The Qiagen DNeasy Blood extraction kit was used to purify genomic DNA from total PBMCs and tumor samples. Collected pretreatment and during treatment, PBMCs were isolated and stored as previously described.

With respect to this clone: Its antigen is currently not known. There are no base qualities to consult, and no much larger clone falls within one base.

Synthetic TCR analog templates were spiked into each PCR so that absolute template abundance could be estimated from read counts. Using the immunoSEQ assay, TCRbeta CDR3 regions were amplified from genomic DNA with bias-controlled V and J gene primers. Sequencing of rearranged TCRbeta segments was performed at approximately 20X coverage. Per the original workflow: Clustering was used to correct sequencing errors, and CDR3s were annotated against IMGT so that V, D and J genes could be assigned. Only productive TCRbeta rearrangements were used in downstream analyses, excluding out-of-frame or stop-codon sequences. Clonality was calculated as one minus the Shannon entropy normalized by the log of the number of unique productive sequences. Fisher's exact test with Benjamini-Hochberg correction, at a threshold of adjusted p below 0.01, was used to find clones that differed between time points or between blood and tumor. The clones in this table, taken by TCRdb from immuneACCESS, are in-frame only. Not every clone is retained; where verified, under half of the shortfall comes from an unresolved V gene, and the cause of the rest is unknown. V and J calls plus clone size are reproduced from that table; the DNA served to infer D and trimming. This sample comprises some 38,000 clones, around four fifths of them detected only once. Clones ranked in the top ten supply about 15% of the sample.

The chain couples TRBV6-6 to TRBJ1-2; TRBD1 is perhaps the D gene, given 6 matching bases. The sample was PBMCs, taken around atezolizumab (anti-PD-L1) treatment. This sequence originates from a man older than 75 with urothelial cancer. The CDR3 here reads CASRRPGVEYYGYTF. In nucleotides, the sequence is TGTGCCAGCAGACGCCCAGGGGTGGAGTATTATGGCTACACCTTC.